The 8 T cell receptor beta chains in this list originate from one sample, sequenced in a study of T cell responses to AZD1222 COVID-19 vaccine. Clones were read by immunoSEQ multiplex PCR, and TCRdb kept only the in-frame ones, dropping some. The sample lists tens of thousands of clones, about nine tenths occurring once. Here the sequenced sample was peripheral blood, taken 28 days after the second AZD1222 dose. Receptors originate from an adult who received the AZD1222 COVID-19 vaccine.

CDR3 loop: CASSLGVGTQETQYF. CDR3 in DNA: TGTGCCAGCAGCTTAGGAGTCGGGACTCAAGAGACCCAGTACTTC. V gene TRBV7-2 combines with J gene TRBJ2-5, with D possibly being TRBD2 (6 bases). V lost 1 base and J 2 bases, leaving 11 bases between the germline ends. The CDR3 has 15 amino acids. The V gene's germline CDR1 is SGHTA and CDR2 FQGNSA.

The chain uses TRBV24-1 and TRBJ1-5; D not certain. V lost 4 bases, J lost 4 bases, and 4 bases lay in between. This CDR3 contains 12 residues. Germline assignment: CDR1 KGHDR and CDR2 SFDVKD. The CDR3: CATSDPNQPQHF. The CDR3 nucleotides read TGTGCCACCAGTGACCCAAATCAGCCCCAGCATTTT.

This sequence joins TRBV15 and TRBJ2-5; possibly TRBD2 for D (6 bases). Trimming left V 1 base short and J 4 bases short, with 13 bases between. Germline CDR1 and CDR2: LNHNV and YYDKDF (reference sequence). The CDR3 runs to 15 residues. CDR3 in amino acids: CATSRALGTSETQYF. Written as DNA, the CDR3 is TGTGCCACCAGCAGAGCCCTCGGGACTTCAGAGACCCAGTACTTC.

The rearrangement links TRBV7-3 to TRBJ2-1; TRBD1 agrees at 8 bases. This CDR3 region has 16 residues. J was trimmed by 7 bases and V by 1 base; bases with no gene match: 9. Looked up from germline, CDR1 is SGHTA and CDR2 is FQGTGA. The CDR3 protein is CASSLNSGGPTNEQFF. CDR3 bases: TGTGCCAGCAGCTTAAATTCAGGGGGCCCTACTAATGAGCAGTTCTTC.

The chain couples TRBV19 to TRBJ1-5; the D is unclear. Germline V gives CDR1 LNHDA, CDR2 SQIVND (reference sequence). Between the trimmed V and J ends, which lost 3 bases and 4 bases, there was a span of 10 bases. The CDR3 length is 14 residues. The CDR3 sequence is CASSIRSVNQPQHF. The CDR3 nucleotides read TGTGCCAGTAGTATCCGGTCTGTAAATCAGCCCCAGCATTTT.

V gene TRBV6-6 combines with J gene TRBJ1-5; possibly TRBD1 for D (6 bases). V was clipped by 7 bases and J by 9 bases, with 16 bases between them. There are 13 residues in the CDR3. Germline values: CDR1 MNHNY, CDR2 SVGAGI (reference sequence). This CDR3 is CASKDEGHRPQHF. The DNA for the CDR3 is TGTGCCAGCAAGGACGAGGGACATCGGCCCCAGCATTTT.

The chain recombines TRBV3-1 (or the pseudogene TRBV3-2) with TRBJ2-3, with a weak D call TRBD1 (5 bases). CDR1 is LGHDT, CDR2 YNNKEL, per germline (reference sequence). The CDR3 spans 16 residues. V was cut by 4 bases and J by 2 bases, with 16 bases left in between. CDR3 loop: CASSRKGAEITDTQYF. The CDR3 DNA reads as TGTGCCAGCAGCCGAAAAGGGGCGGAGATCACAGATACGCAGTATTTT.

J is TRBJ1-2 and V is TRBV18, with D perhaps TRBD1 (5 bases). V was pared by 1 base and J by 0 bases, with 15 bases between. CDR1 KGHSH and CDR2 LQKENI come from the germline V gene. The CDR3 sequence is 17 residues long. The CDR3 region has the DNA TGTGCCAGCTCACCACGAGGACACGCGACAGCTAACTATGGCTACACCTTC. This translates into CASSPRGHATANYGYTF.